The rows below give T cell receptor beta chains drawn from one sample of a study of patients and donors after allogeneic stem cell transplantation. TCRdb processed the RT-PCR reads anew with MiXCR; each CDR3 protein has one entry. The sample holds 150,000 to 200,000 distinct CDR3 sequences; approximately 30% are singletons and the top ten take 3.2%. Source material: blood, either unsorted or a sorted T cell fraction (not recorded which). Source of these receptors: a human donor who was either an allogeneic HSCT recipient or a stem cell or donor lymphocyte infusion donor (not recorded which). It is not recorded whose cells these are; they may come from a transplant donor. Both conserved end residues are part of each CDR3. The D gene is left open where the match is weak. Size is stated for part of the rows, as once, few or many counts, or as a class when the clone is expanded.

D gene	V gene	clone size	J gene	CDR3 DNA	CDR3 protein
TRBD1	TRBV25-1	-	TRBJ2-7	TGTGCCAGCAGGAAAGGACAGGGGACCTACGAGCAGTACTTC	CASRKGQGTYEQYF
-	TRBV10-3	-	TRBJ2-3	TGTGCCATCACAAAGACTAGTAGCACAGATACGCAGTATTTT	CAITKTSSTDTQYF
-	TRBV3-1	-	TRBJ2-4	TGTGCCAGCAGCCCGAGCACGGGGCGTAAAAACATTCAGTACTTC	CASSPSTGRKNIQYF
-	TRBV9	-	TRBJ2-5	TGTGCCAGCAGCGTAGGAATGAGAAACATAGGGCAAGAGACCCAGTACTTC	CASSVGMRNIGQETQYF
TRBD2	TRBV6-5	-	TRBJ2-2	TGTGCCAGCAGTTACTCGAGCGGGACCACGAACACCGGGGAGCTGTTTTTT	CASSYSSGTTNTGELFF
-	TRBV11-3	few	TRBJ2-1	TGTGCCAGCAGCTACCCCGGGGTAGCTCCGTTCTTC	CASSYPGVAPFF
TRBD1	TRBV5-1	-	TRBJ1-6	TGCGCCAGCAGCTTGGAGGGGGCGGTCAATTCACCCCTCCACTTT	CASSLEGAVNSPLHF
TRBD2	TRBV20-1	-	TRBJ2-7	TGCAGTGCTAAAAGCGGGAGCGGGACTAGCGAGCAGTACTTC	CSAKSGSGTSEQYF
TRBD1	TRBV12-3/TRBV12-4	many	TRBJ1-5	TGTGCCAGCAGTAACAGGGGCGGTCAGCCCCAGCATTTT	CASSNRGGQPQHF
-	TRBV12-3/TRBV12-4	-	TRBJ2-1	TGTGCCAGCACCTCCGACTACAATGAGCAGTTCTTC	CASTSDYNEQFF
-	TRBV7-9	many	TRBJ1-3	TGTGCCAGCAGCTTTGGCGGTTGGGGTATATTTGGAAACACCATATATTTT	CASSFGGWGIFGNTIYF
TRBD1	TRBV5-1	-	TRBJ1-1	TGCGCCAGCAGCACCCGGACAGGGGGGAACACTGAAGCTTTCTTT	CASSTRTGGNTEAFF
-	TRBV20-1	-	TRBJ2-1	TGCAGTGCTAGTAGCCAACCGCAGTTCTTC	CSASSQPQFF
TRBD1	TRBV7-9	-	TRBJ2-3	TGTGCCAGCAGCGACAGGGTCGCAGATACGCAGTATTTT	CASSDRVADTQYF
-	TRBV20-1	few	TRBJ2-4	TGCAGTGCTCCCTTCCACGGATTTGGTGCCATTCAGTACTTC	CSAPFHGFGAIQYF
TRBD1	TRBV6-5	few	TRBJ1-2	TGTGCCAGCAGTTACGACAGGGCCTATGGCTACACCTTC	CASSYDRAYGYTF
-	TRBV4-3	few	TRBJ2-3	TGCGCCAGCAGCCATCGGGACGGCCGCACAGATACGCAGTATTTT	CASSHRDGRTDTQYF
TRBD1	TRBV24-1	few	TRBJ1-3	TGTGCCACCAGTGACCCAGGGGGCGCGGAGGGAAACACCATATATTTT	CATSDPGGAEGNTIYF
-	TRBV29-1	-	TRBJ1-2	TGCAGCGTTGAGAATGGGTATGGCTACACCTTC	CSVENGYGYTF
TRBD1	TRBV24-1	-	TRBJ2-3	TGTGCCACCTCTCGGACAGGGGAGAACACAGATACGCAGTATTTT	CATSRTGENTDTQYF
TRBD1	TRBV20-1	-	TRBJ2-7	TGCAGTGCTAGAGCAAGGGACAGGGGTTACGAGCAGTACTTC	CSARARDRGYEQYF
TRBD1	TRBV30	-	TRBJ1-4	TGTGCCTGGAGGGGACAGTTCAATGAAAAACTGTTTTTT	CAWRGQFNEKLFF
-	TRBV3-1	-	TRBJ1-4	TGTGCCAGCAGCAACGACGCAACTAATGAAAAACTGTTTTTT	CASSNDATNEKLFF
-	TRBV25-1	-	TRBJ2-5	TGTGCCAGCAGTGAAGGGACATATCGGGAAGAGACCCAGTACTTC	CASSEGTYREETQYF
-	TRBV29-1	few	TRBJ2-7	TGCAGCGTTGACCAGGAATCCTACGAGCAGTACTTC	CSVDQESYEQYF
-	TRBV11-2	-	TRBJ1-2	TGTGCCAGCAGCTTAAACCCTGGGTTTAACTATGGCTACACCTTC	CASSLNPGFNYGYTF